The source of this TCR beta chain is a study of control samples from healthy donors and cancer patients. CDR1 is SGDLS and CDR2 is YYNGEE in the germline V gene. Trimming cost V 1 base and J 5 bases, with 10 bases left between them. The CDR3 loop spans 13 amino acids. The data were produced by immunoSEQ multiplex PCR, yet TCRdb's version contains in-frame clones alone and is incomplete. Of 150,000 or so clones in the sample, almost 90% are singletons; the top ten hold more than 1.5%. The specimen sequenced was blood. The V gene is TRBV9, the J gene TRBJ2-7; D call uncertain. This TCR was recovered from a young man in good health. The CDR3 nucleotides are TGTGCCAGCAGCGTATCCCCTCTGGACGAGCAGTACTTC. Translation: CASSVSPLDEQYF.